Here is one TCR beta chain with its context. The CDR3 covers 15 residues. V lost 3 bases and J 4 bases, leaving 15 bases between the germline ends. The germline V gene encodes CDR1 ENHRY and CDR2 SYGVKD. The data were taken from a study of shared clonotypes between healthy human individuals. On the study more broadly: For every donor, three CD4 naive, three CD4 memory, two CD8 naive and one CD8 memory plates were used.

Clones were sequenced by immunoSEQ multiplex PCR, and TCRdb holds only the in-frame ones, with some missing. The top ten hold approximately 1.5% of the sample, which has some 980,000 clones, approximately 80% seen once. The sequence was collected from a man between 18 and 35 years old in good health. J is TRBJ1-1 and V is TRBV10-3, with a possible D match to TRBD1 (5 bases). The sample taken for sequencing was memory CD4+ T cells sorted from blood. As to subset: CD45RA-negative fraction. CDR3 sequence reads: CAISESRGAGTEAFF. CDR3 DNA: TGTGCCATCAGTGAATCGAGGGGTGCAGGCACTGAAGCTTTCTTT.